The subject of this entry is one T cell receptor (beta chain). Its antigen remains unidentified. This sample stems from a study of cytomegalovirus exposure and HLA in healthy donors. Points from the study as a whole: Most CMV-associated TCR beta chains appeared HLA-restricted in a later analysis. In a later analysis, across HLA loci, associated TCR counts were highest for DRB1, lowest for HLA-C. Apart from CMV serostatus, no immune exposure information was available.

PCR used 60 Vbeta primers and 13 Jbeta primers. The repertoire was sequenced with immunoSEQ multiplex PCR; TCRdb's copy has only in-frame clones and lacks some. This sample has 80,000 to 100,000 clones, with roughly 70% found just once. Sample: PBMCs. The sequence came from a man aged 50-59 years in good health and CMV-seronegative.

CDR3 protein: CASSATGGNEFGEKLFF. CDR3 in DNA: TGTGCCAGCAGCGCAACAGGGGGCAACGAGTTCGGCGAAAAACTGTTTTTT. The J gene is TRBJ1-4, the V gene TRBV7-9; 9 bases map to TRBD1. Germline assignment: CDR1 SEHNR and CDR2 FQNEAQ (reference sequence). The CDR3 is made up of 17 amino acids. The V and J ends lost 5 bases and 8 bases, in that order; junction bases with no gene match: 15.